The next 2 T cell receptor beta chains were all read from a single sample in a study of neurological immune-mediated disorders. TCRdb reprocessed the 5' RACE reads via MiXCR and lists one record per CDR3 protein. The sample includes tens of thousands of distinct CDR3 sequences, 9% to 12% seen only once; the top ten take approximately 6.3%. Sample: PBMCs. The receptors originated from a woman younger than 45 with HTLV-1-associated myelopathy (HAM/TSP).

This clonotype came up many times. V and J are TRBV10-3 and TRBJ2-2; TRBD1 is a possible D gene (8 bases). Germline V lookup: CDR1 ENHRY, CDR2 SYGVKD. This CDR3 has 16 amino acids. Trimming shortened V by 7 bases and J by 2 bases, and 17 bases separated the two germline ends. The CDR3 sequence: CAITAGQGLNTGELFF. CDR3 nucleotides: TGTGCCATCACCGCCGGACAGGGACTAAACACCGGGGAGCTGTTTTTT.

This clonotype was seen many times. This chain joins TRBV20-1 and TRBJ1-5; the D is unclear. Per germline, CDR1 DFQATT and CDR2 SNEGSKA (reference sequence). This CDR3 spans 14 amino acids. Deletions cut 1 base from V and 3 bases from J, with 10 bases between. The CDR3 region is CSARGALTNQPQHF. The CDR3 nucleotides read TGCAGTGCTAGAGGGGCACTTACCAATCAGCCCCAGCATTTT.